The source of this T cell receptor (beta chain) is a study of T cells in Graves' hyperthyroidism and ophthalmopathy. Study-wide results and limits: The model's output predicted ophthalmopathy at a median of 6.5 months prior to onset. A model built on 13 V-J features separated ophthalmopathy from stable hyperthyroidism.

As regards this clonotype: What it binds is not known.

Each diagnosis drew on symptoms, thyroxine, TRAb, thyroid ultrasound and orbital computed tomography findings. Amplification targeted TCR beta CDR3 regions from RNA transcripts. The HTBI primer set was used in a first-round RT-PCR of the TCR CDR3. One entry per CDR3 protein results from TCRdb running MiXCR on the multiplex PCR reads. The table shows roughly 500,000 distinct CDR3 sequences, with around 15% occurring only once. The CDR3 contains 12 residues. From germline, CDR1 is DFQATT and CDR2 SNEGSKA (reference sequence). Trimming took 4 bases from V and 6 from J, leaving 11 bases between them. The source of this sequence is a woman in her 30s with Graves' ophthalmopathy. The sample taken for sequencing was blood. The V gene is TRBV20-1, the J gene TRBJ2-3; possible D gene TRBD2, 6 bases. The CDR3 protein is CSANLARDTQYF. In DNA form, the CDR3 reads TGCAGTGCTAACCTAGCGAGGGATACGCAGTATTTT.